One and the same sample provided the 26 T cell receptor beta chains below, sequenced in a study of cytomegalovirus exposure and HLA in healthy donors. PCR primers comprised 60 Vbeta and 13 Jbeta primers. Profiling relied on immunoSEQ multiplex PCR, and the TCRdb table lists in-frame clones only, not all of them. The data contain around 180,000 clones, 85% of them singletons. Sequences were obtained from PBMCs. Every receptor here comes from a boy between 2 and 10 years old in good health and CMV-seronegative.

CDR3 amino acids: CASSLGGGAGNQPQHF. The CDR3 DNA follows: TGTGCCAGCAGCTTAGGAGGGGGCGCGGGCAATCAGCCCCAGCATTTT. V is TRBV11-2 and J is TRBJ1-5; 7 bases map to TRBD1. In germline, CDR1 is SGHAT, CDR2 FQNNGV. The CDR3 contains 16 residues. Germline trimming cut 1 base from V and 2 bases from J; bases unmatched to any gene: 5.

The rearrangement uses TRBV18 and TRBJ2-1; 7 nucleotides match TRBD2. Unmatched junction bases numbered 9, after V lost 3 bases and J lost 7 bases. The CDR3 is 15 residues long. CDR1 and CDR2 from the germline V gene are KGHSH and LQKENI. The CDR3 region is CASSPTSGMGNEQFF. The DNA of the CDR3 is TGTGCCAGCTCACCGACAAGCGGGATGGGGAATGAGCAGTTCTTC.

The chain carries TRBV7-9 and TRBJ1-4; D is uncertain. The V and J ends lost 4 bases and 0 bases respectively, with 6 bases between them. Germline V CDR1 and CDR2: SEHNR, FQNEAQ (reference sequence). The CDR3 totals 14 residues. The CDR3 DNA is TGTGCCAGCAGCTCCGTTGCAACTAATGAAAAACTGTTTTTT. Translating gives CASSSVATNEKLFF.

The V gene is TRBV30, the J gene TRBJ2-2; D is uncertain. The length of the CDR3 is 13 residues. V lost 1 base, J lost 1 base, and 4 bases lay in between. Per germline, CDR1 GTSNPN and CDR2 SVGIG (reference sequence). DNA for the CDR3: TGTGCCTGGAGTGCAGGGAACACCGGGGAGCTGTTTTTT. This codes for CAWSAGNTGELFF. Full variable domain (outside the CDR3, taken from reference TRBV30 and TRBJ2-2): SQTIHQWPATLVQPVGSPLSLECTVEGTSNPNLYWYRQAAGRGLQLLFYSVGIGQISSEVPQNLSASRPQDRQFILSSKKLLLSDSGFYLCAWSAGNTGELFFGEGSRLTVL.

This clone appeared a single time. The rearrangement links TRBV25-1 to TRBJ1-2, with 7 bases fitting TRBD1. The trim removed 6 bases at V and 4 bases at J, leaving 8 bases unmatched. Germline V CDR1 and CDR2: MGHDK, SYGVNS. The CDR3 is made up of 14 amino acids. This CDR3 reads CASSPRDSGYGYTF. DNA of the CDR3: TGTGCCAGCAGCCCCCGGGACAGCGGCTATGGCTACACCTTC.

V and J are TRBV10-2 and TRBJ1-5; TRBD1 matches 9 bases. The ends lost 6 bases at V and 5 bases at J; junction bases unmatched: 8. Germline V gene data show CDR1 as WSHSY and CDR2 as SAAADI. CDR3 length: 15 residues. CDR3 sequence (DNA): TGCGCCAGCAGCCGATTCGGGACAGGGTATCAGCCCCAGCATTTT. Amino acid sequence: CASSRFGTGYQPQHF.

The chain uses TRBV18 and TRBJ1-1, with TRBD1 identical over 10 bases. Germline CDR1 is KGHSH and CDR2 is LQKENI. The CDR3 has 16 amino acids. V lost 1 base and J lost 4; bases outside the gene matches: 6. The CDR3 here is CASSPLGQGESTEAFF. The DNA of the CDR3 is TGTGCCAGCTCACCACTCGGACAGGGGGAGAGCACTGAAGCTTTCTTT. The full variable domain, completed using reference TRBV18 and TRBJ1-1, is NAGVMQNPRHLVRRRGQEARLRCSPMKGHSHVYWYRQLPEEGLKFMVYLQKENIIDESGMPKERFSAEFPKEGPSILRIQQVVRGDSAAYFCASSPLGQGESTEAFFGQGTRLTVV.

The chain uses TRBV5-1 and TRBJ2-4, with D perhaps TRBD2 (6 bases). CDR1 and CDR2 from the germline V gene are SGHRS and YFSETQ. Trimming removed 4 bases at V and 1 base at J, with 15 bases between. The CDR3 extends over 16 amino acids. The CDR3 loop is CASSPGGARAKNIQYF. The DNA of the CDR3 is TGCGCCAGCAGCCCGGGCGGGGCTAGGGCCAAAAACATTCAGTACTTC.

J is TRBJ2-5 and V is TRBV5-8; 8 bases match TRBD1. The DNA end favors TRBJ2-7, so the J call may be wrong. Germline V gene sequence: CDR1 SGHTS, CDR2 YDEGEE. This CDR3 comprises 13 residues. CDR3 bases: TGTGCCAGCAACCTAGGACAGGGTGGCGAGCAGTACTTC. Protein: CASNLGQGGEQYF.

The chain has TRBV19 and TRBJ1-1, with D maybe TRBD1 (6 bases). Germline CDR1 reads LNHDA; CDR2 reads SQIVND (reference sequence). The CDR3 contains 17 residues. Trimming cost V 5 bases and J 3 bases, with 22 bases left between them. The CDR3 coding sequence is TGTGCCAGTAGTCACAGGGAGTCCCGAGGACCTGACACTGAAGCTTTCTTT. It yields the protein CASSHRESRGPDTEAFF.

V is TRBV7-9 and J is TRBJ1-2, with TRBD1 as a possible D gene (6 bases). The CDR3 loop spans 14 amino acids. V lost 5 bases, J lost 4 bases, and 14 bases lay in between. In germline, CDR1 is SEHNR, CDR2 FQNEAQ (reference sequence). The CDR3 is CASSHSETGYGYTF. CDR3 DNA sequence: TGTGCCAGCAGCCATTCCGAGACAGGCTATGGCTACACCTTC.

This clone has a single count. V usage is TRBV27 and J usage is TRBJ2-7; D gene uncertain. Germline CDR1 reads MNHEY; CDR2 reads SMNVEV (reference sequence). The CDR3 runs 13 residues. Between the trimmed V and J ends, which lost 3 bases and 3 bases, there was a span of 9 bases. The CDR3 region has the DNA TGTGCCAGCAGTTTTGCTGCGGTCTACGAGCAGTACTTC. It codes for CASSFAAVYEQYF.

As for this clone: The junction shows a germline mismatch at one end, possibly a read error. DNA of the CDR3: TGTGTCAGCAGCGCAGGGACTGCCAGCTCCTACAATGAGCAGTTCTTC. Its protein product is CVSSAGTASSYNEQFF. V is TRBV9 and J is TRBJ2-1, with a weak D call TRBD2 (6 bases). CDR1 SGDLS and CDR2 YYNGEE come from the germline V gene. There are 16 residues in the CDR3.

The rearrangement links TRBV4-1 to TRBJ2-2; 7 bases agree with TRBD1. Trimming took 3 bases from V and 6 from J; bases not matched to a gene: 7. Per germline, CDR1 MGHRA and CDR2 YSYEKL. The CDR3 has 15 residues. CDR3 in DNA: TGCGCCAGCAGCCATCCCGACAGGGATGCCGGGGAGCTGTTTTTT. Encoded protein: CASSHPDRDAGELFF.

V gene TRBV10-2 combines with J gene TRBJ1-6; D is undetermined. Trimming shortened V by 6 bases and J by 3 bases, and 12 bases separated the two germline ends. CDR3 length equals 15 residues. The germline V gene encodes CDR1 WSHSY and CDR2 SAAADI. This CDR3 is CASSTILNYNSPLHF. The CDR3 nucleotides are TGCGCCAGCAGCACCATTCTAAACTATAATTCACCCCTCCACTTT.

The chain combines TRBV30 with TRBJ1-1, with 9 bases matching TRBD1. V shed 0 bases, J shed 5 bases, and the junction held 7 bases outside the gene matches. Germline V CDR1 and CDR2: GTSNPN, SVGIG (reference sequence). This CDR3 region has 15 residues. The CDR3 here is CAWSVQGARRTEAFF. The DNA of the CDR3 is TGTGCCTGGAGTGTACAGGGGGCTAGAAGGACTGAAGCTTTCTTT.

The genes are TRBV27 and TRBJ1-4; 9 bases align to TRBD1. The V gene's germline CDR1 is MNHEY and CDR2 SMNVEV (reference sequence). This CDR3 spans 17 amino acids. V was pared by 6 bases and J by 2 bases, with 10 bases of the junction left unmatched. This CDR3 reads CASSATGTGYTNEKLFF. DNA of the CDR3: TGTGCCAGCAGCGCTACCGGGACAGGGTATACTAATGAAAAACTGTTTTTT.

The chain employs TRBV6-1 and TRBJ2-5, with 12 nucleotides matching TRBD2. With V trimmed by 3 bases and J by 2 bases, 4 bases remained unmatched. The CDR3 contains 16 residues. The germline CDR1 and CDR2 sequences are MNHNS and SASEGT. CDR3 region: CASSDGLAGLQETQYF. As DNA, the CDR3 is TGTGCCAGCAGTGACGGACTAGCGGGGTTACAAGAGACCCAGTACTTC.

The J gene is TRBJ1-1, the V gene TRBV28; D gene unclear. CDR3 length: 11 amino acids. The germline V gene has CDR1 MDHEN and CDR2 SYDVKM. V lost 4 bases and J 6 bases, leaving 6 bases between the germline ends. The CDR3 here is CASSSVSEAFF. In nucleotides, the CDR3 is TGTGCCAGCAGTTCGGTTTCTGAAGCTTTCTTT.

This clone was counted once. The rearrangement uses TRBV27 and TRBJ2-7; 8 nucleotides match TRBD1. With V trimmed by 6 bases and J by 6 bases, 10 bases remained unmatched. CDR3 length: 14 residues. Germline V gene lookup returns CDR1 MNHEY and CDR2 SMNVEV (reference sequence). CDR3 nucleotide sequence: TGTGCCAGCAGCCATAATCAGGGGGCGGGCGAGCAGTACTTC. Protein: CASSHNQGAGEQYF.

This clone was observed a handful of times. The chain is built from TRBV2 and TRBJ2-2; TRBD1 matches 10 bases. The CDR3 contains 15 residues. Germline V gene data show CDR1 as SNHLY and CDR2 as FYNNEI. J lost 4 bases, V lost 5 bases, and 4 bases had no gene match. The CDR3 spells CASSKDRGGTGELFF. The CDR3 DNA reads TGTGCCAGCAGTAAGGACAGGGGGGGCACCGGGGAGCTGTTTTTT.

This clone occurred once. The chain is built from TRBV27 and TRBJ2-7; a weak D match, TRBD2 (5 bases). Germline-derived CDR1 and CDR2 are MNHEY and SMNVEV (reference sequence). The CDR3 spans 16 residues. Trimming left V 5 bases short and J 2 bases short, with 19 bases between. The CDR3 loop is CASSPRPPAGAYEQYV. The CDR3 nucleotides read TGTGCCAGCAGTCCGAGACCCCCCGCGGGTGCCTACGAGCAGTACGTC.

As concerns this clone: Mismatch with germline at one junction end may stem from a read error. The rearrangement links TRBV7-9 to TRBJ2-5; perhaps TRBD1 as D (5 bases). CDR1 and CDR2 (germline): SEHNR, FQNEAQ (reference sequence). The CDR3 is 14 residues long. The CDR3 loop is CSSSFGAAQETQYF. The CDR3 nucleotides are TGTTCCAGCAGCTTTGGGGCAGCCCAAGAGACCCAGTACTTC.

V is TRBV19 and J is TRBJ1-2, with 9 bases lining up with TRBD1. Trimming at V came to 7 bases and at J to 7 bases, leaving 16 bases not matched to a gene. The length of the CDR3 is 16 residues. Per the germline V gene, CDR1 is LNHDA and CDR2 is SQIVND (reference sequence). This CDR3 reads CASITTGTGSVGGYTF. DNA of the CDR3: TGTGCCAGTATCACCACCGGGACAGGGTCTGTAGGTGGCTACACCTTC.

A few counts support this clone. This sample includes further DNA sequences coding for the same CDR3. The J gene is TRBJ1-2, the V gene TRBV5-1; D remains ambiguous. This CDR3 contains 13 residues. Per germline, CDR1 SGHRS and CDR2 YFSETQ. Between the trimmed V and J ends, which lost 0 bases and 2 bases, there was a span of 5 bases. CDR3 residues: CASSLDSNYGYTF. CDR3 nucleotides: TGCGCCAGCAGCTTGGATAGCAACTATGGCTACACCTTC.

This clone turned up a few times. The V call is TRBV5-4, the J call TRBJ2-7, with D unclear. This CDR3 contains 13 residues. V lost 0 bases and J 0 bases, leaving 4 bases between the germline ends. The V gene's germline CDR1 is SGHNT and CDR2 YYREEE (reference sequence). The CDR3 nucleotides read TGTGCCAGCAGCTTGGATCGCTCCTACGAGCAGTACTTC. Its translation: CASSLDRSYEQYF.